This is a list of T cell receptor beta chains from one sample in a study of naive and memory T cell subsets. TCRdb fed the UMI-ligation and nested PCR reads into MiXCR, producing one record per CDR3 protein. Here the sample spans some 110,000 distinct CDR3 sequences, just over 35% being singletons. The sequenced material came from central memory CD4+ T cells from blood. These receptors all come from a human donor in good health. CDR3s include the opening cysteine and the closing phenylalanine or tryptophan. The D gene is left open where the match is weak. The listing skips clone size in some rows; elsewhere it reads once, few, many or a size class.

V gene	clone size	D gene	J gene	CDR3 protein	CDR3 DNA
TRBV6-5	NA	TRBD1	TRBJ2-7	CASSYRGTGQYEQYF	TGTGCCAGCAGTTACCGTGGGACAGGGCAATACGAGCAGTACTTC
TRBV2	NA	NA	TRBJ1-6	CASRQDHNSPLHF	TGTGCCAGCAGACAGGACCATAATTCACCCCTCCACTTT
TRBV30	few	NA	TRBJ1-1	CAWSPLSEAFF	TGTGCCTGGAGCCCCCTTTCTGAAGCTTTCTTT
TRBV27	NA	TRBD1	TRBJ2-1	CASSPNLRTGVREQFF	TGTGCCAGCAGTCCCAATTTAAGGACAGGGGTCCGTGAGCAGTTCTTC
TRBV6-2/TRBV6-3	few	NA	TRBJ2-6	CASSTGFAGANVLTF	TGTGCCAGCAGTACAGGGTTCGCTGGGGCCAACGTCCTGACTTTC
TRBV20-1	many	TRBD2	TRBJ2-7	CSASGLAAYEQYF	TGCAGTGCCTCGGGGCTAGCGGCCTACGAGCAGTACTTC
TRBV2	NA	NA	TRBJ2-5	CASRLGGETQYF	TGTGCCAGCAGGCTTGGCGGGGAGACCCAGTACTTC
TRBV6-1	NA	NA	TRBJ2-1	CASSVVRGQDEQFF	TGTGCCAGCAGTGTGGTACGGGGGCAGGATGAGCAGTTCTTC
TRBV7-2	many	NA	TRBJ1-4	CASSLVADEKLFF	TGTGCCAGCAGCTTAGTAGCAGACGAAAAACTGTTTTTT
TRBV20-1	few	NA	TRBJ1-6	CSAGQGGEGYNSPLHF	TGCAGTGCCGGACAAGGGGGGGAAGGCTATAATTCACCCCTCCACTTT
TRBV7-2	NA	NA	TRBJ1-2	CASSLNTGIDGYTF	TGTGCCAGCAGCTTAAACACAGGGATTGATGGCTACACCTTC
TRBV24-1	NA	NA	TRBJ2-6	CATSPAGSGANVLTF	TGTGCCACCAGCCCTGCGGGATCCGGGGCCAACGTCCTGACTTTC
TRBV7-9	once	NA	TRBJ2-7	CASSLWSIGQKSSYEQYF	TGTGCCAGCAGCTTATGGTCCATCGGACAGAAAAGCTCCTACGAGCAGTACTTC
TRBV14	NA	NA	TRBJ2-2	CASSHDITGELFF	TGTGCCAGCAGCCACGACATCACCGGGGAGCTGTTTTTT
TRBV6-2/TRBV6-3	NA	NA	TRBJ2-1	CASSRWTRSSYNEQFF	TGTGCCAGCAGCCGATGGACGAGGAGCTCCTACAATGAGCAGTTCTTC
TRBV7-9	few	NA	TRBJ2-5	CASSLVAGWYQETQYF	TGTGCCAGCAGCTTAGTCGCGGGTTGGTACCAAGAGACCCAGTACTTC
TRBV12-3/TRBV12-4	NA	TRBD1	TRBJ2-5	CASRPNRGLETQYF	TGTGCCAGCAGACCCAACAGGGGGCTAGAGACCCAGTACTTC
TRBV7-8	NA	NA	TRBJ2-7	CASSTYRVHEQYF	TGTGCCAGCAGCACTTACAGGGTTCACGAGCAGTACTTC
TRBV29-1	NA	NA	TRBJ2-2	CSARKTVNTGELFF	TGCAGCGCCCGCAAGACAGTGAACACCGGGGAGCTGTTTTTT
TRBV24-1	few	NA	TRBJ1-5	CATSESTGSNQPQHF	TGTGCCACCAGTGAGTCCACGGGCAGCAATCAGCCCCAGCATTTT
TRBV5-4	few	NA	TRBJ1-1	CASSLPGTEAFF	TGTGCCAGCAGCTTGCCTGGGACTGAAGCTTTCTTT
TRBV7-2	NA	NA	TRBJ2-5	CASSLVGTNVETQYF	TGTGCCAGCAGCTTAGTCGGAACTAATGTGGAGACCCAGTACTTC
TRBV3-1	NA	TRBD2	TRBJ2-2	CASSRTVGLAGGTGELFF	TGTGCCAGCAGTCGAACCGTCGGACTAGCGGGTGGTACCGGGGAGCTGTTTTTT
TRBV20-1	NA	NA	TRBJ1-5	CSATKQGSNQPQHF	TGCAGTGCTACTAAACAGGGTTCCAATCAGCCCCAGCATTTT
TRBV24-1	NA	TRBD2	TRBJ2-1	CATSDNRLASEQFF	TGTGCCACCAGTGATAACCGACTAGCAAGTGAGCAGTTCTTC
TRBV3-1	NA	NA	TRBJ1-1	CASSQEGGLREAFF	TGTGCCAGCAGCCAAGAAGGCGGGCTTCGCGAAGCTTTCTTT
TRBV27	NA	TRBD1	TRBJ2-1	CATTYRGTIYNEQFF	TGTGCCACCACCTACAGGGGGACAATCTACAATGAGCAGTTCTTC
TRBV11-3	once	TRBD2	TRBJ2-1	CASSLGGLAVYNEQFF	TGTGCCAGCAGCTTAGGGGGACTAGCGGTTTACAATGAGCAGTTCTTC
TRBV5-1	NA	TRBD1	TRBJ2-2	CASSLGQGVNTGELFF	TGCGCCAGCAGCTTGGGACAGGGCGTAAACACCGGGGAGCTGTTTTTT
TRBV20-1	NA	NA	TRBJ2-5	CSAPTQTYQETQYF	TGCAGTGCCCCGACCCAAACATACCAAGAGACCCAGTACTTC
TRBV6-6	NA	NA	TRBJ1-2	CASNRVNHYGYTF	TGTGCCAGCAACAGGGTAAATCACTATGGCTACACCTTC
TRBV18	many	NA	TRBJ2-3	CASSLSTDTQYF	TGTGCCAGCTCACTTTCCACAGATACGCAGTATTTT
TRBV6-1	NA	NA	TRBJ2-3	CASSEAAGASTDTQYF	TGTGCCAGCAGTGAAGCGGCAGGGGCTAGCACAGATACGCAGTATTTT
TRBV20-1	few	TRBD1	TRBJ1-5	CSAEDRAGEPQHF	TGCAGTGCTGAAGACAGGGCGGGGGAGCCCCAGCATTTT
TRBV12-3/TRBV12-4	few	TRBD1	TRBJ1-5	CASSTDRLQPQHF	TGTGCCAGCAGCACGGACAGGTTGCAGCCCCAGCATTTT
TRBV7-9	NA	TRBD1	TRBJ2-3	CASSLGDRVPDTQYF	TGTGCCAGCAGCTTAGGGGACAGGGTACCAGATACGCAGTATTTT
TRBV29-1	NA	NA	TRBJ2-1	CSVSSYNEQFF	TGCAGCGTTTCCTCCTACAATGAGCAGTTCTTC
TRBV29-1	few	NA	TRBJ1-6	CSVAGGYNSPLHF	TGCAGCGTTGCCGGGGGCTATAATTCACCCCTCCACTTT
TRBV7-2	many	NA	TRBJ1-1	CASSVHRGGTEAFF	TGTGCCAGCAGCGTCCATAGAGGGGGCACTGAAGCTTTCTTT
TRBV27	NA	TRBD2	TRBJ2-1	CASSFGLAGTNEQFF	TGTGCCAGCAGTTTTGGCTTAGCGGGAACGAATGAGCAGTTCTTC
TRBV28	NA	TRBD2	TRBJ2-1	CASSSTLAGSYNEQFF	TGTGCCAGCAGTTCCACATTAGCGGGATCCTACAATGAGCAGTTCTTC
TRBV29-1	NA	TRBD2	TRBJ2-5	CSASGRSETQYF	TGCAGCGCTAGCGGGAGGAGTGAGACCCAGTACTTC
TRBV29-1	NA	NA	TRBJ2-3	CSVEGATDTQYF	TGCAGCGTTGAGGGGGCCACAGATACGCAGTATTTT
TRBV27	few	NA	TRBJ2-7	CASRGPTRQGNEQYF	TGTGCCAGCAGGGGCCCGACGCGGCAGGGCAACGAGCAGTACTTC
TRBV28	NA	NA	TRBJ1-1	CASSRVTEAFF	TGTGCCAGCAGTAGGGTCACTGAAGCTTTCTTT
TRBV20-1	few	NA	TRBJ2-7	CSAGRGSYEQYF	TGCAGTGCCGGTCGGGGGAGCTACGAGCAGTACTTC
TRBV25-1	few	NA	TRBJ2-1	CASSDHGERNYNEQFF	TGTGCCAGCAGTGATCACGGTGAGCGAAACTACAATGAGCAGTTCTTC
TRBV20-1	few	NA	TRBJ2-7	CSARDGKPYEQYF	TGCAGTGCTAGAGACGGGAAACCTTACGAGCAGTACTTC
TRBV10-2	few	NA	TRBJ1-1	CASSVDSPLNTEAFF	TGCGCCAGCAGTGTGGACAGCCCGTTGAACACTGAAGCTTTCTTT